Below, 30 T cell receptor beta chains from the same sample are listed, as sequenced in a study of T-cell memory formation after mild COVID-19. TCRdb itself ran the 5' RACE reads through MiXCR, one entry per CDR3 protein. The sample has a few hundred thousand distinct CDR3 sequences, around 17% seen once. The sample consisted of PBMCs or a T cell subset sorted from them (not recorded which). All receptors derive from a man aged 18 to 35 who had mild COVID-19 (a few samples of this study predate the infection). Cell type and time point are not known.

This clonotype was observed many times. The chain recombines TRBV10-1 with TRBJ2-7; TRBD2 is a possible D gene (6 bases). The V end lost 2 bases, the J end lost 1 base, and 21 bases lay between the germline ends. Germline V lookup: CDR1 WNHNN, CDR2 SYGVQD (reference sequence). The CDR3 has 18 amino acids. CDR3 amino acids: CASSETGDFPRGSYEQYF. The CDR3 bases are TGCGCCAGCAGTGAGACGGGGGACTTTCCTAGGGGTTCCTACGAGCAGTACTTC.

CDR3 region: CASRSTYEQYF. DNA for the CDR3: TGTGCCAGCAGATCCACCTACGAGCAGTACTTC. The V call is TRBV27, the J call TRBJ2-7; no firm D call. Trimming pared 6 bases from V and 2 bases from J, leaving 5 bases between. The length of the CDR3 is 11 residues. Germline V gene sequence: CDR1 MNHEY, CDR2 SMNVEV (reference sequence).

V and J are TRBV12-3 or TRBV12-4 and TRBJ2-7, with TRBD2 identical over 15 bases. V trimming: 6 bases; J trimming: 7 bases; junction bases outside the gene matches: 4. This CDR3 has 14 residues. The CDR3 reads CASRTGLAGGEQYV. CDR3 in DNA: TGTGCCAGCAGGACGGGACTAGCGGGAGGTGAGCAGTACGTC.

This clonotype was counted only a few times. The chain uses TRBV6-2 or TRBV6-3 and TRBJ1-5; TRBD1 matches 9 bases. Losses at the gene ends were 5 bases for V and 6 bases for J; bases not matched to a gene: 5. The CDR3 runs 14 residues. Germline V CDR1 and CDR2: MNHEY, SVGEGT. For the CDR3, the DNA is TGTGCCAGCAGTCAGGACAGGGGCCGTCAGCCCCAGCATTTT. Its protein product is CASSQDRGRQPQHF.

V and J are TRBV5-1 and TRBJ2-7; D is unresolved. The CDR3 spans 16 residues. Trimming cost V 3 bases and J 0 bases, with 16 bases left between them. Germline CDR1 is SGHRS and CDR2 is YFSETQ. CDR3 protein: CASSWPSGRNSYEQYF. The CDR3 bases are TGCGCCAGCAGCTGGCCGTCAGGCCGTAACTCCTACGAGCAGTACTTC.

In its sample, this clonotype was seen a few times. V usage is TRBV5-4 and J usage is TRBJ2-5; the D gene could be TRBD1 or TRBD2 (5 bases each). The germline V gene has CDR1 SGHNT and CDR2 YYREEE (reference sequence). The CDR3 has 14 amino acids. V shed 4 bases and J shed 4 bases, with 14 bases lying between them. The CDR3 DNA reads TGTGCCAGCAGCCTGGGAACGGGGCCAGAGACCCAGTACTTC. Translation gives CASSLGTGPETQYF.

This clonotype has ten or more counts. The chain uses TRBV24-1 and TRBJ2-1; the D gene is possibly TRBD2 (6 bases). CDR1 KGHDR and CDR2 SFDVKD come from the germline V gene. Trimming took 2 bases from V and 2 from J, leaving 9 bases between them. CDR3 length: 15 amino acids. The CDR3 here is CATSDSTRAYNEQFF. The CDR3 DNA reads as TGTGCCACCAGTGATTCGACTAGGGCCTACAATGAGCAGTTCTTC.

This rearrangement joins TRBV27 to TRBJ2-2, with TRBD2 identical over 7 bases. Trimming cost V 8 bases and J 4 bases; bases outside gene matches: 16. The length of the CDR3 is 17 residues. Germline CDR1 MNHEY, CDR2 SMNVEV (reference sequence). Here the CDR3 DNA reads TGTGCCAGCGGAGGGGCTAGCGGATACATCGGCACCGGGGAGCTGTTTTTT. Its translation is CASGGASGYIGTGELFF.

The chain couples TRBV7-2 to TRBJ2-7; D gene uncertain. Germline CDR1 and CDR2: SGHTA and FQGNSA. V shed 7 bases and J shed 7 bases, with 17 bases lying between them. The CDR3 consists of 13 residues. The CDR3 DNA reads as TGTGCCAGCAAGCTAGGTAGGGCAGCAGAGCAGTACGTC. Translated, it gives CASKLGRAAEQYV.

The chain joins TRBV12-3 or TRBV12-4 to TRBJ2-2; 9 bases fit TRBD1. The CDR3 spans 16 residues. V shed 7 bases and J 7 bases; nucleotides not matched to a gene: 13. CDR3 nucleotides: TGTGCCAGCAAACTCCCCGGGACAGGGAATAGCGGGGAGCTGTTTTTT. Amino acid sequence: CASKLPGTGNSGELFF.

Many counts were recorded for this clonotype. V usage is TRBV20-1 and J usage is TRBJ2-7; D remains ambiguous. The CDR3 extends over 13 amino acids. The germline V and J ends were trimmed by 2 bases and 3 bases, with 11 bases remaining between them. Germline V gene lookup returns CDR1 DFQATT and CDR2 SNEGSKA (reference sequence). CDR3 nucleotides: TGCAGTGCTAGATCCCTAGTAGGCTACGAGCAGTACGTC. It translates to CSARSLVGYEQYV.

The V and J genes are TRBV4-3 and TRBJ2-7; maybe TRBD2 (5 bases). This CDR3 is 14 amino acids long. CDR1 and CDR2 (germline): LGHNA, YSLEER. V lost 6 bases and J lost 0, with 12 bases in between. CDR3 loop: CASRRAVSSYEQYF. The CDR3 DNA reads TGCGCCAGCAGGAGGGCGGTAAGCTCCTACGAGCAGTACTTC.

This chain uses TRBV5-4 with TRBJ2-3; tentative D call: TRBD2 (5 bases). Per germline, CDR1 SGHNT and CDR2 YYREEE (reference sequence). With 2 bases removed from V and 11 bases from J, the gap between germline ends came to 12 bases. The CDR3 runs 12 residues. The CDR3 region is CASSFSGLGQYF. The CDR3 DNA sequence: TGTGCCAGCAGCTTCTCGGGGTTGGGGCAGTATTTT. The complete variable domain, with remaining parts taken from reference TRBV5-4 and TRBJ2-3, reads ETGVTQSPTHLIKTRGQQVTLRCSSQSGHNTVSWYQQALGQGPQFIFQYYREEENGRGNFPPRFSGLQFPNYSSELNVNALELDDSALYLCASSFSGLGQYFGPGTRLTVL.

This chain connects TRBV10-1 to TRBJ2-1, with unresolved D. The ends were cut back, 3 bases at V and 7 bases at J, with 10 bases in the middle. CDR1 and CDR2 from the germline V gene are WNHNN and SYGVQD (reference sequence). The CDR3 sequence is 13 residues long. CDR3 in amino acids: CASSDGPLNEQFF. CDR3 DNA: TGCGCCAGCAGTGATGGGCCGCTAAATGAGCAGTTCTTC.

This clonotype was found a few times. This chain uses TRBV10-3 with TRBJ1-6; maybe TRBD1 (5 bases). The CDR3 runs 12 residues. The germline CDR1 and CDR2 sequences are ENHRY and SYGVKD. V shed 6 bases and J shed 8 bases, with 8 bases lying between them. In DNA, the CDR3 is TGTGCCATCAGGGGGACGGATTCACCCCTCCACTTT. Translated: CAIRGTDSPLHF.

This clonotype was seen more than once but under ten times. V gene TRBV10-3 combines with J gene TRBJ2-3; 10 positions match TRBD2. V was pared by 5 bases and J by 4 bases, with 6 bases of the junction left unmatched. Germline values: CDR1 ENHRY, CDR2 SYGVKD. The length of the CDR3 is 15 residues. Here the CDR3 DNA reads TGTGCCATCAGTCCGGGACTAGCGAGCTCAGATACGCAGTATTTT. This codes for CAISPGLASSDTQYF.

This clonotype is a singleton in its sample. The CDR3 DNA reads TGTGCCAGTAGGCGGCTCGGGATTTCTGGGGCCAACGTCCTGACTTTC. Translation: CASRRLGISGANVLTF. The J gene is TRBJ2-6, the V gene TRBV19; weak D call: TRBD2 (5 bases). The germline V and J ends were trimmed by 6 bases and 1 base, with 13 bases remaining between them. This CDR3 is 16 amino acids long. The germline CDR1 and CDR2 sequences are LNHDA and SQIVND (reference sequence).

This clonotype was recorded many times. The chain uses TRBV7-3 and TRBJ1-1; D gene ambiguous. Germline V gives CDR1 SGHTA, CDR2 FQGTGA. Between the trimmed V and J ends, which lost 6 bases and 1 base, there was a span of 9 bases. The CDR3 runs to 13 residues. CDR3 region: CASSFSGNTEAFF. CDR3 sequence (DNA): TGTGCCAGCAGTTTCTCCGGGAACACTGAAGCTTTCTTT.

V and J are TRBV28 and TRBJ1-3; D unresolved. V dropped 5 bases and J dropped 9 bases, with 14 bases sitting between them. This CDR3 spans 13 amino acids. Germline CDR1 MDHEN, CDR2 SYDVKM. CDR3 coding DNA: TGTGCCAGCAGTACCCAGACACCCAGCACCATATATTTT. Translating it yields CASSTQTPSTIYF.

The V gene is TRBV5-8, the J gene TRBJ2-1; D gene unclear. The germline V and J ends were trimmed by 2 bases and 9 bases, with 9 bases remaining between them. Per the germline V gene, CDR1 is SGHTS and CDR2 is YDEGEE. This CDR3 spans 12 amino acids. CDR3 sequence reads: CASSFRALEQFF. CDR3 coding DNA: TGTGCCAGCAGCTTTAGGGCGCTTGAGCAGTTCTTC.

The chain's CDR3 is CASSLRGETEAFF. The CDR3 DNA follows: TGTGCCAGCAGCCTCCGCGGGGAGACTGAAGCTTTCTTT. This sequence joins TRBV5-6 and TRBJ1-1; D gene uncertain. The CDR3 spans 13 residues. With 4 bases removed from V and 5 bases from J, the gap between germline ends came to 12 bases. Germline V gene sequence: CDR1 SGHDT, CDR2 YYEEEE.

This clonotype was recorded a few times. V and J are TRBV12-3 or TRBV12-4 and TRBJ1-1; 10 bases fit TRBD1. This CDR3 is 14 amino acids long. The trim removed 4 bases at V and 6 bases at J, leaving 5 bases unmatched. The CDR3 reads CASSSRQGAPEAFF. DNA of the CDR3: TGTGCCAGCAGTTCTCGACAGGGGGCCCCTGAAGCTTTCTTT.

This clonotype has just a few counts. The rearrangement joins TRBV9 to TRBJ2-5, with a weak D call TRBD2 (6 bases). V lost 1 base and J 2 bases, leaving 12 bases between the germline ends. Germline V gene sequence: CDR1 SGDLS, CDR2 YYNGEE. This CDR3 has 15 residues. In DNA form, the CDR3 reads TGTGCCAGCAGCGTATTTGGGGGACTTCAAGAGACCCAGTACTTC. This gives the protein CASSVFGGLQETQYF.

The V call is TRBV5-1, the J call TRBJ1-1, with unresolved D. Germline V gene lookup returns CDR1 SGHRS and CDR2 YFSETQ. The CDR3 runs 13 residues. Trimming shortened V by 2 bases and J by 5 bases, and 10 bases separated the two germline ends. CDR3 in DNA: TGCGCCAGCAGCTTCGACCGACGGACTGAAGCTTTCTTT. Protein sequence: CASSFDRRTEAFF.

The chain links TRBV4-3 to TRBJ1-1, with unresolved D. Germline loops: CDR1 LGHNA, CDR2 YSLEER. CDR3 size: 14 residues. V gave up 0 bases and J gave up 5 bases, with 10 bases separating them. The CDR3 reads CASSQDGVTTEAFF. DNA of the CDR3: TGCGCCAGCAGCCAAGATGGGGTAACTACTGAAGCTTTCTTT.

This chain joins TRBV11-2 and TRBJ1-2; D is perhaps TRBD1 (5 bases). CDR1 is SGHAT and CDR2 is FQNNGV in the germline V gene. V lost 3 bases and J 7 bases, leaving 9 bases between the germline ends. This CDR3 is 12 amino acids long. This chain's CDR3 is CASSFRVAGYTF. The CDR3 DNA is TGTGCCAGCAGCTTCAGGGTCGCTGGCTACACCTTC.

This clonotype occurred a few times. This chain links TRBV11-3 with TRBJ2-7; the D is unclear. CDR3 length: 13 amino acids. Deletions cut 0 bases from V and 3 bases from J, with 6 bases between. The germline V gene has CDR1 SGHNT and CDR2 YENEEA. In DNA form, the CDR3 reads TGTGCCAGCAGCTTAGATAAGGACTACGAGCAGTACGTC. Protein sequence: CASSLDKDYEQYV.

This clonotype was seen a handful of times. V is TRBV28 and J is TRBJ2-1; the D is unclear. CDR1 is MDHEN and CDR2 is SYDVKM in the germline V gene. V was clipped by 6 bases and J by 7 bases, with 13 bases between them. This CDR3 is built from 13 residues. Here the CDR3 reads CASSLAAENEQFF. DNA for the CDR3: TGTGCCAGCAGCCTCGCGGCGGAGAATGAGCAGTTCTTC. Looking up the rest from reference TRBV28 and TRBJ2-1 gives the full variable domain: DVKVTQSSRYLVKRTGEKVFLECVQDMDHENMFWYRQDPGLGLRLIYFSYDVKMKEKGDIPEGYSVSREKKERFSLILESASTNQTSMYLCASSLAAENEQFFGPGTRLTVL.

In its sample, this clonotype was seen many times. The CDR3 protein is CASSYVRQGVGEQFF. In DNA, the CDR3 is TGTGCCAGCAGTTACGTACGGCAGGGGGTGGGTGAGCAGTTCTTC. The chain has TRBV6-6 and TRBJ2-1; 7 nucleotides line up with TRBD1. The CDR3 is 15 residues long. V was pared by 2 bases and J by 9 bases, with 10 bases of the junction left unmatched. The germline V gene encodes CDR1 MNHNY and CDR2 SVGAGI (reference sequence).

The rearrangement joins TRBV12-5 to TRBJ2-7; 10 nucleotides align to TRBD2. Looked up from germline, CDR1 is LGHNT and CDR2 is FRNRAP. V lost 5 bases and J lost 1; bases outside the gene matches: 8. The length of the CDR3 is 16 residues. The CDR3 nucleotides read TGTGCTAGTGGTCGCCCGATAGCGGGGGGTTCCTACGAGCAGTACTTC. As protein: CASGRPIAGGSYEQYF.